These T cell receptor beta chains were read from a single sample in a study of shared clonotypes between healthy human individuals. Assay: immunoSEQ multiplex PCR; the TCRdb copy retains only in-frame clones and omits some. The sample has about 2.2 million clones; around 95% are singletons. The sample comprised naive CD8+ T cells from PBMCs. All receptors come from a man aged 18 to 30 in good health. Some clones in this sample may be carry-over from other donors' samples. Both conserved end residues are part of each CDR3. Each record gives: clone size, CDR3 length, V gene, CDR3 protein. A row's size may be missing; if present it is once, few, many or a size class.

.	14	TRBV29-1	CSVESPGGMDTQYF
.	13	TRBV27	CASSWTSYNEQFF
.	13	TRBV29-1	CSVGTGAAYEQYF
.	14	TRBV28	CASSLAGGGNGYTF
once	15	TRBV6-1	CASGDRAATNEKLFF
.	14	TRBV19	CASRHINLNTEAFF
.	17	TRBV7-2	CASSSLRYLQSEDTQYF
.	19	TRBV7-6	CASRRYTGLAGGSMETQYF
once	13	TRBV6-1	CASRSGTGRGEYF
.	14	TRBV4-1	CASRSENSYNEQFF
.	16	TRBV9	CASSVERRGIYNEQFF
.	15	TRBV10-3	CAISDPDRVQETQYF
.	12	TRBV30	CAWSGQAYEQYF
.	13	TRBV4-1	CASSQVGRYEQYF
.	13	TRBV27	CASRDRVSYEQYF
.	13	TRBV9	CASSGSGSYEQYF
.	14	TRBV27	CASSPLGLSYEQYF
.	15	TRBV5-5	CASRRFSRKTYGYTF
.	13	TRBV6-5	CASSYSQWTEAFF
.	14	TRBV27	CASRDRGIGETQYF
.	18	TRBV29-1	CSVEDPRDRVSGANVLTF
few	10	TRBV9	CASKGYGYTF
few	16	TRBV30	CAWSLSSEDWDTEAFF
.	13	TRBV11-2	CASSLWGSYEQYF
.	16	TRBV9	CASSVEDLPSTGELFF
once	17	TRBV7-9	CASSFPQGAWDTDTQYF
.	17	TRBV5-1	CASSVGTSGRVTYEQYF
.	13	TRBV11-2	CASTQGVGYGYTF
.	14	TRBV5-1	CASSLDRGRVEQYF
.	14	TRBV7-9	CASRGSGSQETQYF
.	14	TRBV5-1	CASSAASGTYEQYF
.	16	TRBV7-8	CASTSSPGTLNTEAFF
.	12	TRBV4-1	CASSQGGAEAFF
.	14	TRBV7-9	CASSLSDRNYGYTF
few	13	TRBV30	CAWREVGVWVAFF
.	15	TRBV30	CAWIPGGGYSYEQYF
.	17	TRBV9	CASSAHPLGRDPYEQYF
.	19	TRBV7-6	CASSPQAGGTSSGANVLTF
.	13	TRBV27	CASSLWPGYEQYF
.	15	TRBV4-1	CASSQDREGENIQYF
.	15	TRBV15	CATSRERTSSVTQYF
.	16	TRBV7-3	CASSLASSGRLNEQFF
once	15	TRBV7-6	CASSPGTGTPYEQYF
.	15	TRBV11-2	CASSIARTKGEKLFF
.	17	TRBV19	CASSIRGQGPGVYGYTF
.	16	TRBV4-2	CASSQPGTGGNYGYTF
.	15	TRBV7-6	CASSSGPRGNYEQYF
.	11	TRBV19	CASSIQGWLFF
.	12	TRBV28	CASTPGGPEQYF
.	15	TRBV11-2	CASSEDRGAGQPQHF
.	15	TRBV5-1	CASSPGTSGNLWQFF
.	15	TRBV7-9	CASSFQREVQETQYF
.	13	TRBV28	CASTPLLGYEQYF
.	13	TRBV5-8	CASSNRRKNIQYF
.	15	TRBV27	CASSSGTGAENEQFF
.	14	TRBV27	CASSFGGDGYGYTF
.	14	TRBV14	CASSLRDRGDTQYF
.	16	TRBV28	CASSWTPGHGTYEQYF
.	14	TRBV27	CASSSLKYQETQYF
.	14	TRBV27	CASSFIPGNQPQHF